This entry lists 30 T cell receptor beta chains sequenced from one sample in a study of T cell responses to AZD1222 COVID-19 vaccine (dated by TCRdb to the early 2020s). The time point tag for this specimen amounts to: about 28 days (+/-7) after the second vaccine dose. Library preparation employed the immunoSEQ multiplex PCR assay. TCRdb carries this immuneACCESS record with in-frame sequences only. Its versions omit some clonotypes, under half of them owing to an unresolved V gene in the studies checked, with the rest unexplained. The sample includes 100,000 to 130,000 clones, with around nine tenths observed a single time. Jointly, the top ten make up 4.8% of the sample. This specimen was peripheral blood, taken 28 days after the second AZD1222 dose. The receptors here all came from an adult who received the AZD1222 COVID-19 vaccine.

The chain links TRBV28 to TRBJ2-1, with D possibly TRBD2 on 5 matching bases. The germline CDR1 and CDR2 sequences are MDHEN and SYDVKM. V lost 2 bases to trimming and J lost 4 bases, with 12 bases between them. The CDR3 covers 15 residues. DNA for the CDR3: TGTGCCAGCAGTTTACTGACCGGGGAATACAATGAGCAGTTCTTC. Residues: CASSLLTGEYNEQFF.

By sample share, this clone is medium-sized. V usage is TRBV28 and J usage is TRBJ2-1, with D tentatively TRBD2 (6 bases). V was shortened by 5 bases and J by 8 bases, with 19 bases between the two germline ends. The CDR3 totals 15 residues. Germline V CDR1 and CDR2: MDHEN, SYDVKM. CDR3 in DNA: TGTGCCAGCAGTCCATACTTGCTCGGGAGCTATGAGCAGTTCTTC. It specifies CASSPYLLGSYEQFF.

This chain connects TRBV5-1 to TRBJ2-7; TRBD1 matches 7 bases. Germline lookup yields CDR1 SGHRS and CDR2 YFSETQ. Trimming removed 5 bases from V and 2 bases from J; junction bases left unmatched: 7. CDR3 length: 14 residues. The DNA of the CDR3 is TGCGCCAGCAGTTTACAGGGGACAGCCTACGAGCAGTACTTC. Protein product: CASSLQGTAYEQYF.

This chain joins TRBV10-2 and TRBJ2-5; 12 positions agree with TRBD1. Germline CDR1 reads WSHSY; CDR2 reads SAAADI. Losses at the gene ends were 6 bases for V and 5 bases for J; bases not matched to a gene: 10. This CDR3 has 16 residues. CDR3 amino acids: CASRDTGTGGWETQYF. The CDR3 DNA follows: TGCGCCAGCAGAGATACCGGGACAGGGGGCTGGGAGACCCAGTACTTC.

The rearrangement uses TRBV2 and TRBJ1-5, with a tentative D call TRBD1 (5 bases). The CDR3 covers 15 residues. Trimming took off 5 bases at V and 2 bases at J, with 13 bases between the two ends. Germline V gene data show CDR1 as SNHLY and CDR2 as FYNNEI. This CDR3 reads CASSWGRVGNQPQHF. In nucleotides, the CDR3 is TGTGCCAGCAGTTGGGGCAGGGTGGGCAATCAGCCCCAGCATTTT. Full variable domain (outside the CDR3, taken from reference TRBV2 and TRBJ1-5): EPEVTQTPSHQVTQMGQEVILRCVPISNHLYFYWYRQILGQKVEFLVSFYNNEISEKSEIFDDQFSVERPDGSNFTLKIRSTKLEDSAMYFCASSWGRVGNQPQHFGDGTRLSIL.

The chain couples TRBV6-5 to TRBJ1-1; 7 bases line up with TRBD1. Germline loops: CDR1 MNHEY, CDR2 SVGAGI. The CDR3 totals 13 residues. With V trimmed by 7 bases and J by 4 bases, 6 bases remained unmatched. In DNA form, the CDR3 reads TGTGCCAGCAATTTTGGACAGGCCACTGAAGCTTTCTTT. Its protein is CASNFGQATEAFF.

V usage is TRBV19 and J usage is TRBJ1-6; a weak D match, TRBD1 (5 bases). The CDR3 covers 17 residues. The V and J ends lost 3 bases and 0 bases respectively, with 12 bases between them. CDR1 and CDR2 from the germline V gene are LNHDA and SQIVND (reference sequence). The CDR3 region has the DNA TGTGCCAGTAGTATTGATGGGGGGAGCTCCTATAATTCACCCCTCCACTTT. Residues: CASSIDGGSSYNSPLHF.

The rearrangement uses TRBV12-3 or TRBV12-4 and TRBJ1-2; D ambiguous. The CDR3 spans 11 residues. With 6 bases removed from V and 7 bases from J, the gap between germline ends came to 9 bases. This CDR3 reads CASSLMAGYTF. The CDR3 DNA reads as TGTGCCAGCAGCTTGATGGCTGGCTACACCTTC.

The chain couples TRBV28 to TRBJ2-2, with D perhaps matching TRBD1 (5 bases). The V end was cut by 6 bases, the J end by 5 bases, with 7 bases between. Germline assignment: CDR1 MDHEN and CDR2 SYDVKM. The CDR3 is 12 residues long. CDR3: CASRWTTGELFF. The CDR3 DNA sequence: TGTGCCAGCAGATGGACAACCGGGGAGCTGTTTTTT. Filled out from reference TRBV28 and TRBJ2-2, the complete variable domain reads DVKVTQSSRYLVKRTGEKVFLECVQDMDHENMFWYRQDPGLGLRLIYFSYDVKMKEKGDIPEGYSVSREKKERFSLILESASTNQTSMYLCASRWTTGELFFGEGSRLTVL.

The rearrangement links TRBV2 to TRBJ1-2; D not certain. V was clipped by 2 bases and J by 5 bases, with 9 bases between them. The germline CDR1 and CDR2 sequences are SNHLY and FYNNEI. The length of the CDR3 is 13 residues. The CDR3 is CASSEYRAYGYTF. For the CDR3, the DNA is TGTGCCAGCAGTGAATATCGGGCGTATGGCTACACCTTC.

V is TRBV27 and J is TRBJ2-7; TRBD1 agrees at 7 bases. With V trimmed by 8 bases and J by 5 bases, 9 bases remained unmatched. This CDR3 has 13 residues. Germline V gene sequence: CDR1 MNHEY, CDR2 SMNVEV (reference sequence). The CDR3 spells CASQTGIGDEQYF. CDR3 in DNA: TGTGCCAGCCAGACAGGGATCGGGGACGAGCAGTACTTC.

The V gene is TRBV7-8, the J gene TRBJ1-1; D is unclear. The CDR3 is 14 residues long. Trimming cost V 5 bases and J 2 bases, with 12 bases left between them. Germline assignment: CDR1 SGHVS and CDR2 FQNEAQ. The CDR3 spells CASSRGSGNTEAFF. The CDR3 DNA reads as TGTGCCAGCAGCAGAGGGTCGGGAAACACTGAAGCTTTCTTT.

The rearrangement uses TRBV6-1 and TRBJ1-2; D call uncertain. The V end lost 0 bases, the J end lost 8 bases, and 10 bases lay between the germline ends. The CDR3 runs 13 residues. From germline, CDR1 is MNHNS and CDR2 SASEGT. DNA of the CDR3: TGTGCCAGCAGTGAAGCGGCAGTCGGCGGCTACACCTTC. Its translation is CASSEAAVGGYTF.

The chain uses TRBV3-1 (or the pseudogene TRBV3-2) and TRBJ2-1, with TRBD1 as a possible D gene (6 bases). The CDR3 totals 18 residues. CDR1 and CDR2 (germline): LGHDT, YNNKEL (reference sequence). V was trimmed by 0 bases and J by 0 bases, leaving 15 bases between them. In nucleotides, the CDR3 is TGTGCCAGCAGCCAAGATGGGACAAGCCTGAGCTCCTACAATGAGCAGTTCTTC. This codes for CASSQDGTSLSSYNEQFF.

The J gene is TRBJ1-2, the V gene TRBV28; 10 bases match TRBD1. The CDR3 runs 13 residues. V shed 6 bases and J 7 bases; nucleotides not matched to a gene: 5. CDR1 MDHEN and CDR2 SYDVKM come from the germline V gene. The chain's CDR3 is CASRPGTGVGYTF. CDR3 DNA: TGTGCCAGCAGGCCAGGGACAGGGGTTGGCTACACCTTC.

The J gene is TRBJ1-1, the V gene TRBV11-2, with D hard to call. Per germline, CDR1 SGHAT and CDR2 FQNNGV. The CDR3 has 14 residues. V was cut by 5 bases and J by 2 bases, with 12 bases left in between. In nucleotides, the CDR3 is TGTGCCAGCAGCAGTTTAGGAGCAAACACTGAAGCTTTCTTT. The encoded protein is CASSSLGANTEAFF.

This clone was observed a handful of times. The gene calls are TRBV6-2 or TRBV6-3 and TRBJ2-7; 10 nucleotides align to TRBD2. This CDR3 comprises 14 residues. Trimming took 2 bases from V and 2 from J; bases not matched to a gene: 0. Germline V gene lookup returns CDR1 MNHEY and CDR2 SVGEGT. CDR3 DNA: TGTGCCAGCAGTTACGGACTAGCGGCCTACGAGCAGTACTTC. Its protein is CASSYGLAAYEQYF.

J is TRBJ2-5 and V is TRBV3-1 (or the pseudogene TRBV3-2); the D gene is possibly TRBD2 (5 bases). Trimming shortened V by 1 base and J by 4 bases, and 10 bases separated the two germline ends. CDR1 and CDR2 (germline): LGHDT, YNNKEL (reference sequence). This CDR3 comprises 14 residues. Written as DNA, the CDR3 is TGTGCCAGCAGCCAAGGTAGCGTGGGAGAGACCCAGTACTTC. It is translated as CASSQGSVGETQYF.

The chain carries TRBV6-5 and TRBJ2-2; TRBD1 might be the D (6 bases). The germline gives CDR1 MNHEY, CDR2 SVGAGI. Trimming took 8 bases from V and 1 from J, leaving 14 bases between them. The CDR3 consists of 15 residues. CDR3 sequence (DNA): TGTGCCAGCCGTAGAACAGGGAGGAACACCGGGGAGCTGTTTTTT. Its protein is CASRRTGRNTGELFF.

The chain uses TRBV29-1 and TRBJ2-1; 10 bases fit TRBD1. Trimming took 4 bases from V and 4 from J; bases not matched to a gene: 1. Germline CDR1 SQVTM, CDR2 ANQGSEA. The CDR3 has 13 amino acids. In DNA, the CDR3 is TGCAGCGTTGGGGGACAGGGGTACAATGAGCAGTTCTTC. Translation: CSVGGQGYNEQFF.

The count of this clone is one. This rearrangement joins TRBV6-2 or TRBV6-3 to TRBJ1-5, with 7 positions matching TRBD1. Germline values: CDR1 MNHEY, CDR2 SVGEGT. Trimming cost V 1 base and J 4 bases; bases outside gene matches: 4. The CDR3 has 15 residues. The CDR3 region is CASSYYGQVNQPQHF. CDR3 coding DNA: TGTGCCAGCAGTTACTACGGACAGGTTAATCAGCCCCAGCATTTT.

The rearrangement joins TRBV7-3 to TRBJ1-2, with TRBD1 identical over 7 bases. Germline assignment: CDR1 SGHTA and CDR2 FQGTGA. With V trimmed by 4 bases and J by 6 bases, 8 bases remained unmatched. This CDR3 has 14 amino acids. CDR3 sequence (DNA): TGTGCCAGCAGCTCTAGGGAGGGGGCAGATGGCTACACCTTC. It yields the protein CASSSREGADGYTF.

The V gene is TRBV4-1, the J gene TRBJ2-7; D is unresolved. There are 16 residues in the CDR3. The germline V gene has CDR1 MGHRA and CDR2 YSYEKL. V was shortened by 0 bases and J by 0 bases, with 12 bases between the two germline ends. Written as DNA, the CDR3 is TGCGCCAGCAGCCAAGATGTGGGTCCGAGCTCCTACGAGCAGTACTTC. Translation: CASSQDVGPSSYEQYF.

V usage is TRBV28 and J usage is TRBJ1-4, with 9 nucleotides matching TRBD1. J gave up 6 bases and V 4 bases, and 3 bases lay outside the gene matches. The CDR3 is 14 amino acids. Germline CDR1 is MDHEN and CDR2 is SYDVKM. CDR3 sequence: CASSYRGRDEKLFF. The DNA for the CDR3 is TGTGCCAGCAGTTACAGGGGGCGCGATGAAAAACTGTTTTTT.

This chain uses TRBV10-3 with TRBJ2-6; D may be TRBD1 (6 bases). The CDR3 is 16 residues long. The V gene's germline CDR1 is ENHRY and CDR2 SYGVKD. V lost 3 bases and J lost 0, with 9 bases in between. The CDR3 bases are TGTGCCATCAGTGACGACAGGTACTCTGGGGCCAACGTCCTGACTTTC. Translated, it gives CAISDDRYSGANVLTF.

The chain links TRBV6-5 to TRBJ2-1; possibly TRBD1 or TRBD2 for D (5 bases each). The V end was cut by 4 bases, the J end by 6 bases, with 16 bases between. The germline gives CDR1 MNHEY, CDR2 SVGAGI. CDR3 size: 15 residues. In DNA form, the CDR3 reads TGTGCCAGCAGTTCGTGGCAGGGCGCGGGCAATGAGCAGTTCTTC. Translated, it gives CASSSWQGAGNEQFF.

This chain joins TRBV5-8 and TRBJ2-1; D remains unclear. Germline V gene data show CDR1 as SGHTS and CDR2 as YDEGEE. CDR3 length: 15 amino acids. V dropped 9 bases and J dropped 2 bases, with 18 bases sitting between them. The CDR3 reads CAMNTQGITYNEQFF. The CDR3 coding sequence is TGTGCCATGAATACGCAAGGAATTACCTACAATGAGCAGTTCTTC.

V is TRBV7-2 and J is TRBJ2-5; possible D gene TRBD2, 5 bases. Germline CDR1 SGHTA, CDR2 FQGNSA. Trimming removed 3 bases from V and 2 bases from J, with 10 bases in between. CDR3 length: 14 residues. As DNA, the CDR3 is TGTGCCAGCAGCTTTCAAAGCGGTCAAGAGACCCAGTACTTC. This sequence encodes CASSFQSGQETQYF.

This rearrangement joins TRBV7-6 to TRBJ1-3; perhaps TRBD1 as D (6 bases). The CDR3 is 14 amino acids. V gave up 7 bases and J gave up 7 bases, with 17 bases separating them. Per germline, CDR1 SGHVS and CDR2 FNYEAQ. In nucleotides, the CDR3 is TGTGCCAGCACAGGGGACCTGGCATGGAACACCATATATTTT. This codes for CASTGDLAWNTIYF.

The rearrangement joins TRBV10-2 to TRBJ1-1; D gene ambiguous. The V end lost 3 bases, the J end lost 0 bases, and 8 bases lay between the germline ends. The germline V gene encodes CDR1 WSHSY and CDR2 SAAADI. CDR3 length: 14 residues. This CDR3 is CASSDWAMNTEAFF. Here the CDR3 DNA reads TGCGCCAGCAGTGATTGGGCAATGAACACTGAAGCTTTCTTT.